The 6 T cell receptor beta chains reported below all come from one sample, sequenced in a study of T-cell reconstitution after alpha-beta-depleted transplantation in children. Unique molecular identifiers were built into the TCRbeta library. TCRdb independently ran MiXCR on the PCR reads; one entry per CDR3 protein. The sample lists hundreds of thousands of distinct CDR3 sequences, roughly 14% seen once, with roughly 0.77% in the top ten. Specimen: PBMCs, collected before TCRalphabeta/CD19-depleted stem cell transplant. The receptors were sampled from a girl aged 2-10 years with congenital amegakaryocytic thrombocytopenia, due to receive a stem cell transplant.

There are many counts of this clonotype. The chain combines TRBV20-1 with TRBJ2-1; no definite D call. The V end lost 4 bases, the J end lost 7 bases, and 17 bases lay between the germline ends. The CDR3 consists of 14 residues. Germline loops: CDR1 DFQATT, CDR2 SNEGSKA (reference sequence). The CDR3 here is CSANHWGNWNEQFF. The CDR3 DNA reads TGCAGTGCTAATCATTGGGGAAACTGGAATGAGCAGTTCTTC.

In this sample, this clonotype turned up many times. The rearrangement links TRBV29-1 to TRBJ1-1; no clear D. V lost 8 bases and J lost 10, with 14 bases in between. This CDR3 has 10 residues. Per the germline V gene, CDR1 is SQVTM and CDR2 is ANQGSEA. The CDR3 spells CSPPWLAAFF. The CDR3 DNA reads TGCAGCCCACCGTGGTTAGCAGCTTTCTTT.

This clonotype occurred many times. This sequence joins TRBV20-1 and TRBJ2-3; 10 bases match TRBD2. The CDR3 runs 16 residues. Unmatched junction bases numbered 8, after V lost 0 bases and J lost 5 bases. Germline V lookup: CDR1 DFQATT, CDR2 SNEGSKA (reference sequence). In DNA form, the CDR3 reads TGCAGTGCTAGAGAACTAGCGGGATACACGGGAGATACGCAGTATTTT. Translating it yields CSARELAGYTGDTQYF.

The rearrangement joins TRBV9 to TRBJ2-5; D remains ambiguous. CDR3 length: 15 amino acids. Trimming took off 0 bases at V and 1 base at J, with 10 bases between the two ends. Looked up from germline, CDR1 is SGDLS and CDR2 is YYNGEE. The CDR3 here is CASSVAPGSQETQYF. The CDR3 nucleotides are TGTGCCAGCAGCGTAGCTCCGGGCTCCCAAGAGACCCAGTACTTC.

The table lists this clonotype with many counts. This rearrangement joins TRBV2 to TRBJ2-1; perhaps TRBD2 as D (6 bases). Germline values: CDR1 SNHLY, CDR2 FYNNEI. V was shortened by 11 bases and J by 4 bases, with 21 bases between the two germline ends. This CDR3 comprises 15 residues. CDR3 sequence reads: CAVATGGVGYNEQFF. In nucleotides, the CDR3 is TGTGCCGTAGCCACTGGCGGGGTAGGATACAATGAGCAGTTCTTC.

This clonotype showed up just a few times. The V and J genes are TRBV7-9 and TRBJ1-5; D is uncertain. From germline, CDR1 is SEHNR and CDR2 FQNEAQ (reference sequence). The CDR3 runs to 14 residues. V lost 5 bases to trimming and J lost 3 bases, with 11 bases between them. The CDR3 nucleotides are TGTGCCAGCAGCACGCCCGGCCCCAATCAGCCCCAGCATTTT. Translating it yields CASSTPGPNQPQHF.